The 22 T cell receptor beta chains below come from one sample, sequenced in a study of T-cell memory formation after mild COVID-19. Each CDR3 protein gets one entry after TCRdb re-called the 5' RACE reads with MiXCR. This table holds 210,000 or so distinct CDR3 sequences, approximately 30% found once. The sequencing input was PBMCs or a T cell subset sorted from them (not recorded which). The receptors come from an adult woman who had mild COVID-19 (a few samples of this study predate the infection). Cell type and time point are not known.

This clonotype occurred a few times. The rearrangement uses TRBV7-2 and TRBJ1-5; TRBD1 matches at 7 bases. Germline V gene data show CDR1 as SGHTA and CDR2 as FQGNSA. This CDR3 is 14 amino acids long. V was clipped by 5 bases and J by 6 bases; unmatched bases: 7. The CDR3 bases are TGTGCCAGCAGCGATGACAGGGCCTTTCAGCCCCAGCATTTT. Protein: CASSDDRAFQPQHF.

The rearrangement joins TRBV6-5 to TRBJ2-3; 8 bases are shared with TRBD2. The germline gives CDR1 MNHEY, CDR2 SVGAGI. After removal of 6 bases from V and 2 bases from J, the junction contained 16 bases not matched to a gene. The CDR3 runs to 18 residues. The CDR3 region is CASRTGGSRALNTDTQYF. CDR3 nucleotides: TGTGCCAGCAGGACGGGAGGGAGTAGGGCTTTGAACACAGATACGCAGTATTTT.

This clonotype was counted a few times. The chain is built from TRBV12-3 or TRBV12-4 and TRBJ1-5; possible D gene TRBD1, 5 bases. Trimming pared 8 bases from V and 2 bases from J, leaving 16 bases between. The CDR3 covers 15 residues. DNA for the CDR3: TGTGCCAGCTCCGGAACAGGAGTTCGCAATCAGCCCCAGCATTTT. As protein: CASSGTGVRNQPQHF.

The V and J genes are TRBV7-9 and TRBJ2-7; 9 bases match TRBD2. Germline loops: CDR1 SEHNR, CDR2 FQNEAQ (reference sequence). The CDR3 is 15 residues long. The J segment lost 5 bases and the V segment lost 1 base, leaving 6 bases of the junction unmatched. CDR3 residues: CASSLGPSGKHEQYF. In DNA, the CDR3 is TGTGCCAGCAGCTTAGGTCCTAGCGGGAAACACGAGCAGTACTTC.

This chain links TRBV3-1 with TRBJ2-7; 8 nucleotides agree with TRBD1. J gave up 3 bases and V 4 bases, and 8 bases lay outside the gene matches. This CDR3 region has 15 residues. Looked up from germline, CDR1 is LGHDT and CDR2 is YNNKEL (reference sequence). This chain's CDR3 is CASSLGTGANYEQYF. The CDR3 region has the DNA TGTGCCAGCAGCCTCGGGACAGGCGCCAACTACGAGCAGTACTTC.

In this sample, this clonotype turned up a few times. CDR3 coding DNA: TGTGCCAGCAGTTTTGGACAGCCCACTGAAGCTTTCTTT. Translated, it gives CASSFGQPTEAFF. The chain uses TRBV27 and TRBJ1-1; TRBD1 is a possible D gene (6 bases). Trimming left V 3 bases short and J 4 bases short, with 9 bases between. The germline V gene encodes CDR1 MNHEY and CDR2 SMNVEV (reference sequence). The CDR3 runs to 13 residues.

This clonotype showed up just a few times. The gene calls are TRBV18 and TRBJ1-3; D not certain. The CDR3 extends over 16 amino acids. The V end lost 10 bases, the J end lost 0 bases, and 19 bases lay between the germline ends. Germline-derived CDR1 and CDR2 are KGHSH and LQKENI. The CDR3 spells CATSLEHQSSGNTIYF. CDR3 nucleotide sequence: TGTGCCACCTCCCTAGAGCACCAAAGCTCTGGAAACACCATATATTTT.

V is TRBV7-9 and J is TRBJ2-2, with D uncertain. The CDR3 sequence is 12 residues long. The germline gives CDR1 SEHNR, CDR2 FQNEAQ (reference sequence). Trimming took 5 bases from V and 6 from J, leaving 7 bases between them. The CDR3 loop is CASSGSSGELFF. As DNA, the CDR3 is TGTGCCAGCAGCGGGTCATCCGGGGAGCTGTTTTTT.

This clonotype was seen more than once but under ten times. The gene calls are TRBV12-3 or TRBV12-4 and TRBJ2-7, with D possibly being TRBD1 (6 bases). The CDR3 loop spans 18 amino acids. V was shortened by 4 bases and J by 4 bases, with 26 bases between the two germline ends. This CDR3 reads CASSSPLGAGAREYEQYF. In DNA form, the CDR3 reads TGTGCCAGCAGTTCACCCCTGGGGGCAGGGGCGAGAGAGTACGAGCAGTACTTC.

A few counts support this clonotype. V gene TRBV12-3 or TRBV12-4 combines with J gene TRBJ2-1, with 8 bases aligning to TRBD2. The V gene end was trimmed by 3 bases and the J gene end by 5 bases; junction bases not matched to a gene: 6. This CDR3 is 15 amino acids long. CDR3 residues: CASSFMAGGHNEQFF. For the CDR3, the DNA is TGTGCCAGCAGTTTTATGGCGGGGGGCCACAATGAGCAGTTCTTC.

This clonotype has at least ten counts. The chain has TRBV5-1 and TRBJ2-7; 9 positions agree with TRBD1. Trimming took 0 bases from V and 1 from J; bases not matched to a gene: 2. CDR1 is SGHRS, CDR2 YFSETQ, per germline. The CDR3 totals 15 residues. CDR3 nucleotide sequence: TGCGCCAGCAGCTTGGAGGGACAGGGATCCTACGAGCAGTACTTC. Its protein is CASSLEGQGSYEQYF. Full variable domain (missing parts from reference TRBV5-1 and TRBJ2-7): KAGVTQTPRYLIKTRGQQVTLSCSPISGHRSVSWYQQTPGQGLQFLFEYFSETQRNKGNFPGRFSGRQFSNSRSEMNVSTLELGDSALYLCASSLEGQGSYEQYFGPGTRLTVT.

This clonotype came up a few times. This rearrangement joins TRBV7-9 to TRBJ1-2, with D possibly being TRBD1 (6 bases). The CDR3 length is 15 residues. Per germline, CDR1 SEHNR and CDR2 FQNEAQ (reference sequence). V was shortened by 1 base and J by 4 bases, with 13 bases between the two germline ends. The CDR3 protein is CASSLVGGLGYGYTF. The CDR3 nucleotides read TGTGCCAGCAGCTTAGTTGGGGGCTTGGGCTATGGCTACACCTTC. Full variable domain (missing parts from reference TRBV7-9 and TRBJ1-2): DTGVSQNPRHKITKRGQNVTFRCDPISEHNRLYWYRQTLGQGPEFLTYFQNEAQLEKSRLLSDRFSAERPKGSFSTLEIQRTEQGDSAMYLCASSLVGGLGYGYTFGSGTRLTVV.

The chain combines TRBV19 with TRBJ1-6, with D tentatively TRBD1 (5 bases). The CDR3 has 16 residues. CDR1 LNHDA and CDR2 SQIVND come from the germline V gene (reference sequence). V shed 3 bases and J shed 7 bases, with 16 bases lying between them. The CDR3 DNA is TGTGCCAGTAGTATTCGGGACTCCTTAACCAATTCACCCCTCCACTTT. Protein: CASSIRDSLTNSPLHF.

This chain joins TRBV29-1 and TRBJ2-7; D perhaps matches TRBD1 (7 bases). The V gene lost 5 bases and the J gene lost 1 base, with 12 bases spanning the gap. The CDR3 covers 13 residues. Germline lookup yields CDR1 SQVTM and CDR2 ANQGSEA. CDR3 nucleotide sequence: TGCAGCGTTAGGACAGGACTATCCTACGAGCAGTACTTC. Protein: CSVRTGLSYEQYF.

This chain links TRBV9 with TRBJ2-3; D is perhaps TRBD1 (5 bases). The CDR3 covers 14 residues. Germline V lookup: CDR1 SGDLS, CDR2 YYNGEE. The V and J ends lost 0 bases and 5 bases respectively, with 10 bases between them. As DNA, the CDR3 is TGTGCCAGCAGCGTAGGGCAGGGAAGAGATACGCAGTATTTT. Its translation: CASSVGQGRDTQYF. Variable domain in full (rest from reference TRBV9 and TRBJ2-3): DSGVTQTPKHLITATGQRVTLRCSPRSGDLSVYWYQQSLDQGLQFLIQYYNGEERAKGNILERFSAQQFPDLHSELNLSSLELGDSALYFCASSVGQGRDTQYFGPGTRLTVL.

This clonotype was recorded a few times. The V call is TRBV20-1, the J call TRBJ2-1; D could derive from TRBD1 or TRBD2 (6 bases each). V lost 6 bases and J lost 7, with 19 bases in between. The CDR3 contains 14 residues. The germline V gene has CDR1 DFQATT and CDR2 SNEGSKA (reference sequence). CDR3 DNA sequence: TGCAGTGCAACTGAGGGGGGCCAGAGAAATGAGCAGTTCTTC. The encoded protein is CSATEGGQRNEQFF.

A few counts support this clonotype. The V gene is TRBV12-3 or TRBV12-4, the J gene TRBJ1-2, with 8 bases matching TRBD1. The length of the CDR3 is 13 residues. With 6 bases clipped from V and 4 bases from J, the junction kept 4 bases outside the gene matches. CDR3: CASRNTGGYGYTF. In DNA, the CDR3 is TGTGCCAGCAGGAATACAGGGGGCTATGGCTACACCTTC.

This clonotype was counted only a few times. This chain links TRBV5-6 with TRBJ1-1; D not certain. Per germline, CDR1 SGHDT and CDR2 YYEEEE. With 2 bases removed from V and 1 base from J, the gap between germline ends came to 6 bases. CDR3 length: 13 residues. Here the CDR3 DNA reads TGTGCCAGCAGCTTTTGGAGGAACACTGAAGCTTTCTTT. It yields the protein CASSFWRNTEAFF.

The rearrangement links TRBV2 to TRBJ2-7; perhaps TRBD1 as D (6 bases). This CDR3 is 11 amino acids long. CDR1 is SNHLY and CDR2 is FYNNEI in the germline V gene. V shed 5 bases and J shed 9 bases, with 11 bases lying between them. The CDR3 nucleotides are TGTGCCAGCAGTAGACAGGCGCGGCAGTACTTC. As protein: CASSRQARQYF.

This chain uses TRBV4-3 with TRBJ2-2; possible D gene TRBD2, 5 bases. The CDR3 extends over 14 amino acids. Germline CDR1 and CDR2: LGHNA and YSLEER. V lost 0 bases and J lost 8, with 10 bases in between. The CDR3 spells CASSQEIRTGELFF. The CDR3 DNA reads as TGCGCCAGCAGCCAAGAAATAAGGACTGGGGAGCTGTTTTTT.

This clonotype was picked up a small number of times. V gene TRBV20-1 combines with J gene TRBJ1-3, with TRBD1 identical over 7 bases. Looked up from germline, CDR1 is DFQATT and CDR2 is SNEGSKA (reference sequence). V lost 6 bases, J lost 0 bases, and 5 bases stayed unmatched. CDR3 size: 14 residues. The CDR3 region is CSAEGGSSGNTIYF. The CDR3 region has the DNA TGCAGTGCCGAAGGGGGCAGCTCTGGAAACACCATATATTTT.

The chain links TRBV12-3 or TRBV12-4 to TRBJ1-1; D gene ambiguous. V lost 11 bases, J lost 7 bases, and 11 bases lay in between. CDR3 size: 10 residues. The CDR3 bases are TGTGCCTGTACCTTAATTGAAGCTTTCTTT. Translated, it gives CACTLIEAFF.